This T cell receptor beta chain emerged from a study of blood T cell repertoires in COVID-19. Study-level information: COVID-19 samples collected from the United States, Italy and Spain covered acute and convalescent phases. Sources were T cells, B-cell-depleted T cells, or PBMCs; the material itself was cDNA or gDNA.

The CDR3 sequence is 16 residues long. Germline CDR1 MGHRA, CDR2 YSYEKL. J gave up 3 bases and V 0 bases, and 3 bases lay outside the gene matches. Per the study methods: Scientists estimated how many nucleated cells there were by amplifying reference gene primers. Here immunoSEQ multiplex PCR was the method, and the copy in TCRdb shows in-frame clones only, minus some. V and J calls and clone size are copied from that table; D and trimming were computed from the DNA. The repertoire includes under 150,000 clones, 80% to 90% of them detected once, and approximately 2.8% sits in the top ten. This TCR was recovered from a woman aged 55-69 years with active COVID-19. Material for sequencing was peripheral blood. The chain has TRBV4-1 and TRBJ2-7, with 12 bases matching TRBD2. The CDR3 loop reads CASSQDSTSGSYEQYF. Written as DNA, the CDR3 is TGCGCCAGCAGCCAAGATTCGACTAGCGGGAGCTACGAGCAGTACTTC.